Each of the 26 T cell receptor beta chains below was sequenced from the same sample in a study of OX40 agonist ivuxolimab in advanced cancers. Profiling relied on immunoSEQ multiplex PCR, and the TCRdb table lists in-frame clones only, not all of them. The repertoire holds approximately 94,000 clones, with approximately 91% as singletons. Source: CD4+ or CD8+ T cells sorted from blood, taken in a trial of the OX40 agonist ivuxolimab. The receptors were gathered from an adult with an advanced solid tumor such as melanoma, head and neck, liver or kidney cancer.

The rearrangement uses TRBV15 and TRBJ1-5; D is perhaps TRBD1 (6 bases). The CDR3 runs to 14 residues. The V gene's germline CDR1 is LNHNV and CDR2 YYDKDF (reference sequence). Deletions cut 3 bases from V and 4 bases from J, with 10 bases between. This CDR3 reads CATSSGQFNQPQHF. In DNA form, the CDR3 reads TGTGCCACCAGCAGCGGACAGTTTAATCAGCCCCAGCATTTT.

V and J are TRBV9 and TRBJ2-7; TRBD1 matches at 7 bases. Germline V gene data show CDR1 as SGDLS and CDR2 as YYNGEE. This CDR3 has 13 residues. V was clipped by 3 bases and J by 3 bases; unmatched bases: 3. CDR3 nucleotide sequence: TGTGCCAGCAGCGGCCAGGGGGACTACGAGCAGTACTTC. This sequence encodes CASSGQGDYEQYF.

In this sample, this clone turned up once. J is TRBJ2-7 and V is TRBV6-5; possible D gene TRBD2, 6 bases. The CDR3 sequence is 15 residues long. Trimming removed 0 bases from V and 0 bases from J, with 9 bases in between. Germline V gene sequence: CDR1 MNHEY, CDR2 SVGAGI. The CDR3 nucleotides read TGTGCCAGCAGTTACTCGGGGGGATCCTCCTACGAGCAGTACTTC. Amino acid sequence: CASSYSGGSSYEQYF.

The chain recombines TRBV5-1 with TRBJ2-3, with 11 positions matching TRBD2. The CDR3 has 15 amino acids. V was clipped by 0 bases and J by 6 bases; unmatched bases: 3. Germline V CDR1 and CDR2: SGHRS, YFSETQ. The CDR3 reads CASSLDGTSGDTQYF. The CDR3 nucleotides are TGCGCCAGCAGCTTGGATGGGACTAGCGGTGATACGCAGTATTTT.

The chain links TRBV27 to TRBJ1-4; 11 bases fit TRBD1. Germline V gene data show CDR1 as MNHEY and CDR2 as SMNVEV (reference sequence). This CDR3 region has 15 residues. V dropped 8 bases and J dropped 8; count of bases not matched to a gene: 10. Here the CDR3 reads CASSGRDRGREKLFF. The DNA for the CDR3 is TGTGCCAGCTCGGGGCGGGACAGGGGGAGAGAAAAACTGTTTTTT.

The chain joins TRBV11-2 to TRBJ2-5; TRBD2 matches 8 bases. This CDR3 is 18 amino acids long. Trimming took 0 bases from V and 7 from J; bases not matched to a gene: 16. Germline-derived CDR1 and CDR2 are SGHAT and FQNNGV. The CDR3 sequence is CASSLERRAGVFRGTQYF. CDR3 DNA sequence: TGTGCCAGCAGCTTAGAGCGTAGAGCGGGAGTCTTTAGGGGGACCCAGTACTTC.

V gene TRBV19 combines with J gene TRBJ2-1; a weak D match, TRBD2 (5 bases). V shed 5 bases and J shed 9 bases, with 11 bases lying between them. The CDR3 length is 12 residues. The germline CDR1 and CDR2 sequences are LNHDA and SQIVND (reference sequence). The CDR3 region is CASSSLAFEQFF. The DNA for the CDR3 is TGTGCCAGTAGTTCCCTAGCTTTTGAGCAGTTCTTC.

V usage is TRBV7-2 and J usage is TRBJ1-5; D is possibly TRBD1 (6 bases). Germline CDR1 reads SGHTA; CDR2 reads FQGNSA. Trimming took off 4 bases at V and 3 bases at J, with 10 bases between the two ends. The CDR3 has 14 amino acids. CDR3 region: CASSYRDHNQPQHF. The DNA of the CDR3 is TGTGCCAGCAGCTACAGGGATCACAATCAGCCCCAGCATTTT.

This chain's CDR3 is CASSWTVSNTEAFF. The CDR3 DNA sequence: TGTGCCAGCAGCTGGACTGTATCGAACACTGAAGCTTTCTTT. This chain connects TRBV5-7 to TRBJ1-1; D is unresolved. TRBV5-7 is an ORF, with its function uncertain. The ends were cut back, 3 bases at V and 1 base at J, with 10 bases in the middle. There are 14 residues in the CDR3.

This clone has only a few counts. CDR3 residues: CASSPIGQGQNIQYF. CDR3 nucleotide sequence: TGCGCCAGCAGCCCGATAGGACAGGGCCAAAACATTCAGTACTTC. The gene calls are TRBV4-1 and TRBJ2-4; 8 bases match TRBD1. V lost 4 bases to trimming and J lost 5 bases; unmatched junction nucleotides: 7. The length of the CDR3 is 15 residues. Germline lookup yields CDR1 MGHRA and CDR2 YSYEKL.

This clone was picked up one time. The V gene is TRBV5-1, the J gene TRBJ2-3; perhaps TRBD2 as D (7 bases). Germline loops: CDR1 SGHRS, CDR2 YFSETQ. V lost 3 bases and J 2 bases, leaving 16 bases between the germline ends. This CDR3 is 16 amino acids long. CDR3 amino acids: CASSWGGGLTTDTQYF. CDR3 DNA sequence: TGCGCCAGCAGCTGGGGCGGGGGCCTCACCACAGATACGCAGTATTTT.

The rearrangement joins TRBV5-1 to TRBJ2-1, with TRBD2 matching 11 bases. Looked up from germline, CDR1 is SGHRS and CDR2 is YFSETQ. The CDR3 sequence is 16 residues long. The V and J ends lost 4 bases and 4 bases, in that order; junction bases with no gene match: 7. CDR3 coding DNA: TGCGCCAGCAGCCCCGCTAGCGGGGGGCGATACAATGAGCAGTTCTTC. It yields the protein CASSPASGGRYNEQFF.

This sequence joins TRBV28 and TRBJ1-2; TRBD1 matches at 7 bases. The germline CDR1 and CDR2 sequences are MDHEN and SYDVKM. CDR3 size: 13 residues. Trimming took 6 bases from V and 7 from J; bases not matched to a gene: 8. This chain's CDR3 is CASSPHGQVGYTF. CDR3 bases: TGTGCCAGCAGCCCTCATGGACAGGTTGGCTACACCTTC.

The V call is TRBV2, the J call TRBJ2-3, with 8 bases identical to TRBD2. The CDR3 sequence is 14 residues long. J lost 3 bases, V lost 6 bases, and 5 bases had no gene match. Looked up from germline, CDR1 is SNHLY and CDR2 is FYNNEI. The CDR3 is CASRTSGGTDTQYF. CDR3 nucleotide sequence: TGTGCCAGCAGGACAAGCGGGGGAACAGATACGCAGTATTTT.

About this clone: The sample holds other DNA sequences that translate to the same CDR3. The chain links TRBV30 to TRBJ2-1; tentatively, D is TRBD1 (5 bases). The CDR3 covers 14 residues. Germline CDR1 reads GTSNPN; CDR2 reads SVGIG (reference sequence). V was pared by 2 bases and J by 4 bases, with 12 bases between. The CDR3: CAWSLRSGYNEQFF. CDR3 coding DNA: TGTGCCTGGAGTTTGAGGTCAGGGTACAATGAGCAGTTCTTC.

This rearrangement joins TRBV18 to TRBJ2-3; weak D call: TRBD2 (6 bases). The CDR3 has 15 residues. V lost 3 bases and J lost 6, with 16 bases in between. Germline CDR1 KGHSH, CDR2 LQKENI. CDR3 DNA: TGTGCCAGCTCACCGACGGGGGTGGGAGTCGATACGCAGTATTTT. Its protein is CASSPTGVGVDTQYF.

The V call is TRBV19, the J call TRBJ1-5; D remains unclear. Germline CDR1 is LNHDA and CDR2 is SQIVND (reference sequence). V gave up 6 bases and J gave up 4 bases, with 19 bases separating them. The CDR3 has 16 residues. The CDR3 region is CASRGSFGHHNQPQHF. CDR3 coding DNA: TGTGCCAGTAGGGGCAGCTTCGGCCACCATAATCAGCCCCAGCATTTT.

V is TRBV23-1 and J is TRBJ2-7; weak D call: TRBD2 (5 bases). TRBV23-1 is sorted into the ORF group, with uncertain function. Trimming cost V 6 bases and J 7 bases, with 10 bases left between them. The CDR3 has 11 amino acids. DNA of the CDR3: TGCGCCAGCAGAAGTCGGGGAGAGCAGTACTTC. This gives the protein CASRSRGEQYF.

The chain combines TRBV9 with TRBJ1-6; D unclear. V was cut by 2 bases and J by 8 bases, with 8 bases left in between. This CDR3 has 13 amino acids. CDR1 is SGDLS, CDR2 YYNGEE, per germline. The CDR3 is CASSVAVDSPLHF. CDR3 coding DNA: TGTGCCAGCAGCGTTGCTGTCGATTCACCCCTCCACTTT.

CDR3: CASSSLQGSVGGRINEQYF. CDR3 bases: TGTGCCAGCAGCTCACTACAGGGAAGCGTCGGCGGAAGAATAAACGAGCAGTACTTC. This rearrangement joins TRBV7-8 to TRBJ2-7, with D maybe TRBD1 (6 bases). Germline-derived CDR1 and CDR2 are SGHVS and FQNEAQ. V dropped 4 bases and J dropped 5 bases, with 30 bases sitting between them. There are 19 residues in the CDR3.

The chain is built from TRBV4-1 and TRBJ2-2; tentatively, D is TRBD1 (5 bases). Germline V lookup: CDR1 MGHRA, CDR2 YSYEKL. This CDR3 contains 14 residues. V lost 4 bases, J lost 2 bases, and 8 bases lay in between. This CDR3 is CASSRQTNTGELFF. The CDR3 DNA reads TGCGCCAGCAGCCGACAGACCAACACCGGGGAGCTGTTTTTT.

CDR3 DNA sequence: TGTGCCAGCAGCTTAACACAGGGATCCACTGAAGCTTTCTTT. Residues: CASSLTQGSTEAFF. The V gene is TRBV7-9, the J gene TRBJ1-1; D possibly corresponds to TRBD1 (6 bases). V gave up 2 bases and J gave up 4 bases, with 11 bases separating them. CDR1 SEHNR and CDR2 FQNEAQ come from the germline V gene (reference sequence). The CDR3 totals 14 residues.

This chain uses TRBV6-1 with TRBJ2-7; 12 bases match TRBD1. Germline V gives CDR1 MNHNS, CDR2 SASEGT. This CDR3 comprises 16 residues. After removal of 4 bases from V and 4 bases from J, the junction contained 8 bases not matched to a gene. CDR3 region: CASSGPGTGGGYEQYF. Written as DNA, the CDR3 is TGTGCCAGCAGTGGCCCCGGGACAGGGGGCGGTTACGAGCAGTACTTC.

The CDR3 loop is CASSQERGSSYNEQFF. For the CDR3, the DNA is TGCGCCAGCAGCCAAGAGCGAGGTTCCTCCTACAATGAGCAGTTCTTC. This sequence joins TRBV4-1 and TRBJ2-1; the D is unclear. Deletions cut 0 bases from V and 0 bases from J, with 9 bases between. Germline assignment: CDR1 MGHRA and CDR2 YSYEKL. The CDR3 consists of 16 residues.

This clone showed up just a few times. The same CDR3 is also encoded by other DNA sequences in this sample. CDR3 protein: CAWSRDSGSGNTIYF. CDR3 bases: TGTGCCTGGTCCCGGGACTCCGGCTCTGGAAACACCATATATTTT. V usage is TRBV30 and J usage is TRBJ1-3, with TRBD1 as a possible D gene (5 bases). V lost 5 bases and J lost 0, with 14 bases in between. The CDR3 sequence is 15 residues long. Germline CDR1 is GTSNPN and CDR2 is SVGIG (reference sequence).

The chain joins TRBV7-9 to TRBJ1-1, with D uncertain. Germline V lookup: CDR1 SEHNR, CDR2 FQNEAQ (reference sequence). Trimming took 4 bases from V and 4 from J, leaving 10 bases between them. CDR3 size: 13 residues. CDR3 DNA sequence: TGTGCCAGCAGCTGGAGCTGGTCCACTGAAGCTTTCTTT. Its translation: CASSWSWSTEAFF.